This entry concerns a single T cell receptor beta chain. The target antigen is unknown. TCRdb re-called the 5' RACE reads through MiXCR, storing one row per CDR3 protein. The sample yields 2,000 to 2,500 distinct CDR3 sequences, approximately 19% seen once. These data are taken from a study of spatial heterogeneity in lung cancer. The study's findings and limits: Intratumoral expanded alpha and beta TCR counts were found to track tumor mutation counts.

Time point: sample taken at primary tumor resection. V was pared by 0 bases and J by 4 bases, with 3 bases of the junction left unmatched. Germline V CDR1 and CDR2: SGHTA, FQGNSA. This CDR3 spans 15 amino acids. The gene calls are TRBV7-2 and TRBJ1-5; 7 nucleotides line up with TRBD1. This specimen consisted of lung tumor tissue, obtained at surgery. This clonotype was obtained from a male donor with early-stage non-small cell lung cancer. The CDR3 bases are TGTGCCAGCAGCTTAGCGGCAGGGGGAAATCAGCCCCAGCATTTT. Its protein product is CASSLAAGGNQPQHF.